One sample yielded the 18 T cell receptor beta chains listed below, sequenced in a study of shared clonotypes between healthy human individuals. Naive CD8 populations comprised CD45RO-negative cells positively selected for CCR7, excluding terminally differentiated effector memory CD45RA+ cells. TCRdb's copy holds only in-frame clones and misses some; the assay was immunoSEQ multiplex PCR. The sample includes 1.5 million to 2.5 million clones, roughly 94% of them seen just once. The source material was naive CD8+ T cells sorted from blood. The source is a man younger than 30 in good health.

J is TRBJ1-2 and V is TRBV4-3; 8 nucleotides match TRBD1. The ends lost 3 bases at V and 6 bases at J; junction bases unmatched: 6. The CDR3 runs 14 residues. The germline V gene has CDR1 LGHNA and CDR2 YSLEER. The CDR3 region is CASSHLTGVDGYTF. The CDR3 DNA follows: TGCGCCAGCAGCCACTTGACAGGGGTGGATGGCTACACCTTC.

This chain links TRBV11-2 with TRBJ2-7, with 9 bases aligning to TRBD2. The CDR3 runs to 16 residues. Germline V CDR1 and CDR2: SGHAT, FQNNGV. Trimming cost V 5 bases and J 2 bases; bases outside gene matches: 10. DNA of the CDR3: TGTGCCAGCAGCCGGATGACGACTAGCGGAACCTACGAGCAGTACTTC. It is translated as CASSRMTTSGTYEQYF.

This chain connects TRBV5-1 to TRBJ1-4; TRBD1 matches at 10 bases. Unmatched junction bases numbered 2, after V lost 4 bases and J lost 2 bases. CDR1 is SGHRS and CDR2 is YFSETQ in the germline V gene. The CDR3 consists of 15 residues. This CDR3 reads CASSMTGGTNEKLFF. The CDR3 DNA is TGCGCCAGCAGCATGACAGGGGGCACTAATGAAAAACTGTTTTTT.

CDR3 bases: TGTGCCAGTAGTACTATCTCACTAGCAGATACGCAGTATTTT. Its translation: CASSTISLADTQYF. The chain joins TRBV19 to TRBJ2-3, with D possibly being TRBD2 (5 bases). Germline V gene data show CDR1 as LNHDA and CDR2 as SQIVND (reference sequence). Trimming shortened V by 4 bases and J by 4 bases, and 12 bases separated the two germline ends. The CDR3 has 14 amino acids. The full variable domain, in which reference TRBV19 and TRBJ2-3 provide the parts outside the CDR3, is DGGITQSPKYLFRKEGQNVTLSCEQNLNHDAMYWYRQDPGQGLRLIYYSQIVNDFQKGDIAEGYSVSREKKESFPLTVTSAQKNPTAFYLCASSTISLADTQYFGPGTRLTVL.

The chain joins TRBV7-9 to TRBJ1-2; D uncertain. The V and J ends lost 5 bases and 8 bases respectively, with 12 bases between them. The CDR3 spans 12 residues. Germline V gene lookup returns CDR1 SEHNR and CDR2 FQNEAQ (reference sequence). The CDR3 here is CASSRLLGGYTF. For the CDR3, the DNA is TGTGCCAGCAGCAGATTGCTGGGGGGCTACACCTTC.

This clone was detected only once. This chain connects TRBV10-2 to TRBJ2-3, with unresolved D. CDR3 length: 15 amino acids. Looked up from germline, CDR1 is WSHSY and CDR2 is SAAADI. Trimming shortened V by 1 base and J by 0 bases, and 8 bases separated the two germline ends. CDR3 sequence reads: CASSEFTVSTDTQYF. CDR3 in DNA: TGCGCCAGCAGTGAGTTTACAGTAAGCACAGATACGCAGTATTTT.

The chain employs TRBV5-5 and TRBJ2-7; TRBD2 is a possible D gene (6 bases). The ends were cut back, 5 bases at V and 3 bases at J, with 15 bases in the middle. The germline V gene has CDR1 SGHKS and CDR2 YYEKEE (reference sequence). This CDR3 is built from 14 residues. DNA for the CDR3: TGTGCCAGCAGTTTATGGACGGGGGACTACGAGCAGTACTTC. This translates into CASSLWTGDYEQYF.

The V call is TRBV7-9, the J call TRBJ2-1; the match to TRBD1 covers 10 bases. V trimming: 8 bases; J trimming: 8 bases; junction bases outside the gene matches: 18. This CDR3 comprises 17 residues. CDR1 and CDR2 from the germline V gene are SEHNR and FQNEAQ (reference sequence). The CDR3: CASRSRLPGTGDDEQFF. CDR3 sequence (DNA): TGTGCCAGCCGTTCCCGGCTCCCCGGGACAGGGGACGATGAGCAGTTCTTC.

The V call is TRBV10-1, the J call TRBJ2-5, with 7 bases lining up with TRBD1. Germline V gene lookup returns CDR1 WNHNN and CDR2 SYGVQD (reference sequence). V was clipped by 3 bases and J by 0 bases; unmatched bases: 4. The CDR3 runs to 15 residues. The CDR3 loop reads CASSDGTAYQETQYF. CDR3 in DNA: TGCGCCAGCAGTGACGGGACAGCGTACCAAGAGACCCAGTACTTC.

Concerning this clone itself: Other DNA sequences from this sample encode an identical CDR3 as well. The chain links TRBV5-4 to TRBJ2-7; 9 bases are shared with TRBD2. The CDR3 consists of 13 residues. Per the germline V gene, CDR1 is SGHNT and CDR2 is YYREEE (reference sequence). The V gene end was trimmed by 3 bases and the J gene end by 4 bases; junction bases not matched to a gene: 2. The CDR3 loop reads CASSSAGGYEQYF. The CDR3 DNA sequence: TGTGCCAGCAGCTCAGCGGGGGGATACGAGCAGTACTTC.

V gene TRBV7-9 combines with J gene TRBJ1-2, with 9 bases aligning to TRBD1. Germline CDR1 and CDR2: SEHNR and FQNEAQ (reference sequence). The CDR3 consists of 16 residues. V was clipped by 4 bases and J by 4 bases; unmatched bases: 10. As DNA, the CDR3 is TGTGCCAGCAGCTCCGGGACAGGGATCATCCTCTATGGCTACACCTTC. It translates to CASSSGTGIILYGYTF.

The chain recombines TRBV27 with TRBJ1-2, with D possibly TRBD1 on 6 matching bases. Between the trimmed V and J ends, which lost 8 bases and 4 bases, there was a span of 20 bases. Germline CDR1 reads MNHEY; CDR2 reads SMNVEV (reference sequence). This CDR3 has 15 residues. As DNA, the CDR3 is TGTGCCAGCGGCTCACGGGACATTAGTCCCTATGGCTACACCTTC. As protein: CASGSRDISPYGYTF.

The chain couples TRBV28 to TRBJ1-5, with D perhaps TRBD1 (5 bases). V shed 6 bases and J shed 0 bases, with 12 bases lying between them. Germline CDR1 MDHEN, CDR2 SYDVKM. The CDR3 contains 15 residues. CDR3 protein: CASSGGDYSNQPQHF. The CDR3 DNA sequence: TGTGCCAGCAGCGGGGGGGACTATAGCAATCAGCCCCAGCATTTT.

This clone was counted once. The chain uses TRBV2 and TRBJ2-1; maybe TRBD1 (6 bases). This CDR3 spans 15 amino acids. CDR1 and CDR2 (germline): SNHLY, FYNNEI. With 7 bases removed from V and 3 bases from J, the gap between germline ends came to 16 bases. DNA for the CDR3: TGTGCCAGCACCTACGGCAGGGGTTACTACAATGAGCAGTTCTTC. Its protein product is CASTYGRGYYNEQFF.

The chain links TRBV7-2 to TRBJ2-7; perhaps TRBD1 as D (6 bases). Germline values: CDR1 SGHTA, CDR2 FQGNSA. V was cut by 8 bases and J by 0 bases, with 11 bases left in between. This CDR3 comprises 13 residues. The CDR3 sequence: CASQDRSSYEQYF. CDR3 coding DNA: TGTGCCAGCCAAGACAGGAGCTCCTACGAGCAGTACTTC.

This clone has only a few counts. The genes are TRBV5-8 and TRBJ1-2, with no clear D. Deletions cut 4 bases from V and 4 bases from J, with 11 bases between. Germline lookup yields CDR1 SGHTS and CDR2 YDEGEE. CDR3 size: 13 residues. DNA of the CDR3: TGTGCCAGCAGCCCGGGGTCCACCTATGGCTACACCTTC. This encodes CASSPGSTYGYTF.

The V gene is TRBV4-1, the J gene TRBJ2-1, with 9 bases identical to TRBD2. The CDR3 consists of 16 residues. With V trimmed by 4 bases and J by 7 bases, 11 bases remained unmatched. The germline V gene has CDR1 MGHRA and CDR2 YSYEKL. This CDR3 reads CASSLLLAGERNEQFF. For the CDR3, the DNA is TGCGCCAGCAGCCTCCTATTAGCGGGAGAGCGAAATGAGCAGTTCTTC.

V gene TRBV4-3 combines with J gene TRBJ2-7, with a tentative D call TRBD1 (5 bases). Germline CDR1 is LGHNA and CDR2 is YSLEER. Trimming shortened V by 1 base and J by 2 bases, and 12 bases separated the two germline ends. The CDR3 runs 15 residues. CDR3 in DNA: TGCGCCAGCAGCCAAGTTAGGGGAACCGCCTACGAGCAGTACTTC. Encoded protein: CASSQVRGTAYEQYF.